These T cell receptor beta chains were read from a single sample in a study of Graves' ophthalmopathy and Graves' hyperthyroidism. TCRdb itself ran the multiplex PCR reads through MiXCR, one entry per CDR3 protein. The table has about 220,000 distinct CDR3 sequences, approximately 21% seen once. Sample: peripheral blood. Receptors originate from a woman aged 50 to 60 with Graves' ophthalmopathy. The CDR3 runs from the conserved cysteine through the conserved F or W. A D gene is named only where the DNA matches it firmly. Size is omitted from some rows. Given values are once, few, many or a class for expanded clones.

clone_size d_call cdr3_length j_call v_call cdr3_nt cdr3_aa
. . 15 TRBJ1-1 TRBV12-3/TRBV12-4 TGTGCCAGCACCTTACCCGGGACACCGAACACTGAAGCTTTCTTT CASTLPGTPNTEAFF
many . 13 TRBJ2-7 TRBV7-9 TGTGCCAGCAGACGGGACCCTACCCATGAGCAGTACTTC CASRRDPTHEQYF
few TRBD1 14 TRBJ2-7 TRBV7-2 TGTGCCAGCAGCCGGGGACAGGGTCTTTACGAGCAGTACTTC CASSRGQGLYEQYF
many . 15 TRBJ2-5 TRBV11-2 TGTGCCAGCAGCCCGATTGGAGGGGGACGGGAGACCCAGTACTTC CASSPIGGGRETQYF
many . 20 TRBJ1-4 TRBV6-5 TGTGCCAGCAGTTACGCGTTAGTCGTGCAGGATGATGCAACTAATGAAAAACTGTTTTTT CASSYALVVQDDATNEKLFF
few . 14 TRBJ1-1 TRBV5-1 TGCGCCAGCAGCTTACAGGGAAGGTCGACTGAAGCTTTCTTT CASSLQGRSTEAFF
many . 14 TRBJ2-7 TRBV28 TGTGCCAGCAGTTTATTTGGGGTAGCCTACGAGCAGTACTTC CASSLFGVAYEQYF
many . 14 TRBJ1-5 TRBV6-1 TGTGCCAGCAGTCCCCTCTTTCAAGCTCAGCCCCAGCATTTT CASSPLFQAQPQHF
many . 12 TRBJ2-7 TRBV5-1 . CASSSSSYEQYF
. . 15 TRBJ2-5 TRBV6-5 TGTGCCAGCAGTTACTCGATGGGGGACCAAGAGACCCAGTACTTC CASSYSMGDQETQYF
few TRBD1 14 TRBJ1-6 TRBV5-6 TGTGCCAGCAGCAAACGACAGGGTTGGTCACCCCTCCACTTT CASSKRQGWSPLHF
many . 13 TRBJ2-7 TRBV28 TGTGCCAGCAGTTTCCAGCACCCCTACGAGCAGTACTTC CASSFQHPYEQYF
many TRBD1 16 TRBJ1-1 TRBV11-1 TGTGCCAGCAGCCCGGGACAGGGTCAGGTGAACACTGAAGCTTTCTTT CASSPGQGQVNTEAFF
many . 11 TRBJ2-5 TRBV29-1 TGCAGCTCAGTCATCCAAGAGACCCAGTACTTC CSSVIQETQYF
many . 12 TRBJ2-5 TRBV20-1 TGCAGTGCTAGAGAGGGGGGTAAGACCCAGTACTTC CSAREGGKTQYF
. TRBD1 16 TRBJ1-5 TRBV6-1 TGTGCCAGCAGCCAAGACGGGACAGGATTGCGTCAGCCCCAGCATTTT CASSQDGTGLRQPQHF
many TRBD1 13 TRBJ1-1 TRBV28 TGTGCCAGCAGTACAACAGGGGTGATTGAAGCTTTCTTT CASSTTGVIEAFF
many . 14 TRBJ1-1 TRBV30 TGTGCCTGGGCGGCGGGGGACAAGAACACTGAAGCTTTCTTT CAWAAGDKNTEAFF
many . 15 TRBJ2-2 TRBV5-1 TGCGCCAGCAGCCCCGGGCATTCCAATACCGGGGAGCTGTTTTTT CASSPGHSNTGELFF
. TRBD1 13 TRBJ1-5 TRBV6-5 TGTGCCAGCAGTTCGGGACAGGGTAAGCCCCAGCATTTT CASSSGQGKPQHF
many TRBD2 16 TRBJ2-7 TRBV19 TGTGCCAGTACCCGAACTAGCGGGAGTTTAACCTACGAGCAGTACTTC CASTRTSGSLTYEQYF
many TRBD2 12 TRBJ2-7 TRBV11-1 TGTGCCAGCAGCCTAGCGGTTTACGAGCAGTACTTC CASSLAVYEQYF
many TRBD1 13 TRBJ1-5 TRBV30 TGTGCCTGGGATACAGGGGGCAGTCAGCCCCAGCATTTT CAWDTGGSQPQHF
. . 18 TRBJ2-6 TRBV30 TGTGCCTGGAGTGTATCGACTGTCGGCCTCTCTGGGGCCAACGTCCTGACTTTC CAWSVSTVGLSGANVLTF
many . 15 TRBJ2-7 TRBV9 TGTGCCAGCAGCCCACTACAGGGGGAGGGCTACGAGCAGTACTTC CASSPLQGEGYEQYF
many TRBD2 16 TRBJ2-4 TRBV7-2 TGTGCCAGCAGCCAGGGGACTAGCGGGAGTAGGAACATTCAGTACTTC CASSQGTSGSRNIQYF
. . 12 TRBJ1-2 TRBV30 TGTGCCTGCCACAGCCTACCCTATGGCTACACCTTC CACHSLPYGYTF
once TRBD1 16 TRBJ1-2 TRBV6-1 TGTGCCAGCAGACGACCTCCGGGACAGACCAACTATGGCTACACCTTC CASRRPPGQTNYGYTF
. TRBD1 15 TRBJ2-7 TRBV7-8 TGTGCCAGCAGGTTCGGACAGGGGGCTTTCTACGAGCAGTACTTC CASRFGQGAFYEQYF
many . 15 TRBJ2-7 TRBV20-1 TGCAGTGCTAGAGATGTTCGGGGGAGCCCCTACGAGCAGTACTTC CSARDVRGSPYEQYF
. . 17 TRBJ1-5 TRBV28 TGTGCCAGCAGTCCCCCCCCGGGAGGACGAGGCAATCAGCCCCAGCATTTT CASSPPPGGRGNQPQHF